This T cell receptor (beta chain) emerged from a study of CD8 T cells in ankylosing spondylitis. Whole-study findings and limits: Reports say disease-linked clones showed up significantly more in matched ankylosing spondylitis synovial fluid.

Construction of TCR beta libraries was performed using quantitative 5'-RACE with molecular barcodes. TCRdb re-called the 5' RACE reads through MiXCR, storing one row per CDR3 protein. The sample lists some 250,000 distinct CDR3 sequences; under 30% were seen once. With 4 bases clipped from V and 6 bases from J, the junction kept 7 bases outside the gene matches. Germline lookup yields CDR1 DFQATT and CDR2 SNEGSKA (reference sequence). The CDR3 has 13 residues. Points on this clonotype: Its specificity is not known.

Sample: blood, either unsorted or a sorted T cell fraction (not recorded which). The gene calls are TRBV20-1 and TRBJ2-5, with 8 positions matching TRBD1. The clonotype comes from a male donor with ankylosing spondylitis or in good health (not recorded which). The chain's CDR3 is CSAKQGVRQTQYF. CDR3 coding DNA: TGCAGTGCTAAACAGGGGGTTCGGCAGACCCAGTACTTC.